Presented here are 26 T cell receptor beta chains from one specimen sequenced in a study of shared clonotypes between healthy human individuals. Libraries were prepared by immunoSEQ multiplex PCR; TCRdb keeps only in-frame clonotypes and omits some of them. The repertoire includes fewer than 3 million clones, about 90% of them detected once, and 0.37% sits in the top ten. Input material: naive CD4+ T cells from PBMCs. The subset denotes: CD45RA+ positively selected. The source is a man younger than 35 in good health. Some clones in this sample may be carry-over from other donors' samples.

CDR3 protein: CASSPQPPGQGATNEKLFF. DNA for the CDR3: TGTGCCAGCAGCCCGCAACCGCCGGGACAGGGGGCAACTAATGAAAAACTGTTTTTT. The J gene is TRBJ1-4, the V gene TRBV4-2, with 11 bases that match TRBD1. V trimming: 4 bases; J trimming: 0 bases; junction bases outside the gene matches: 10. CDR3 size: 19 residues. Germline CDR1 reads LGHNA; CDR2 reads YNFKEQ.

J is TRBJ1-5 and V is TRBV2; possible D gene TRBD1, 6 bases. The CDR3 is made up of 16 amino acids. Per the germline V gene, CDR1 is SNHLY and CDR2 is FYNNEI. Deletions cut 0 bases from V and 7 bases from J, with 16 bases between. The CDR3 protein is CASSEAGAGDNQPQHF. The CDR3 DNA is TGTGCCAGCAGTGAAGCGGGGGCAGGGGATAACCAGCCCCAGCATTTT.

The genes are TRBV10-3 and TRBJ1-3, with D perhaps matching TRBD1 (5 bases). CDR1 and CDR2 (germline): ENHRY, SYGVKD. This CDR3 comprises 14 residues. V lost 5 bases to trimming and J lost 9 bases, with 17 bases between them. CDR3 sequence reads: CAISPGTGRSTIYF. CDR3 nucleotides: TGTGCCATCAGTCCCGGGACCGGGAGGAGCACCATATATTTT.

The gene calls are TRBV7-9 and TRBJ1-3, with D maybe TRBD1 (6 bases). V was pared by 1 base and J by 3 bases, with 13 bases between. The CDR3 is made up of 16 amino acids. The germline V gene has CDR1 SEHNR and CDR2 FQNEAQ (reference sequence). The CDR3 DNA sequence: TGTGCCAGCAGCTTAGGACAGGCCAGCCTTGGAAACACCATATATTTT. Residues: CASSLGQASLGNTIYF.

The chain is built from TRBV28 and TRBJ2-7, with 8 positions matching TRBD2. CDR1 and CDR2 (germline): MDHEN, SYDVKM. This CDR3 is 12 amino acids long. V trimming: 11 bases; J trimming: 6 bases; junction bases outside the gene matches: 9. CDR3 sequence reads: CAGGRGGREQYF. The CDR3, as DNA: TGTGCCGGAGGACGGGGGGGCCGCGAGCAGTACTTC.

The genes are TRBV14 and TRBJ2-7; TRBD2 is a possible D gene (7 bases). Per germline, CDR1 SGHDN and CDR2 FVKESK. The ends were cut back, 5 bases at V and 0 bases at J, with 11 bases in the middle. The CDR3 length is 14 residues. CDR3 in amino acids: CASSSGDYSYEQYF. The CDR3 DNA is TGTGCCAGCAGCTCAGGGGACTACTCCTACGAGCAGTACTTC. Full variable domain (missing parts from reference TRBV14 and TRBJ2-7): EAGVTQFPSHSVIEKGQTVTLRCDPISGHDNLYWYRRVMGKEIKFLLHFVKESKQDESGMPNNRFLAERTGGTYSTLKVQPAELEDSGVYFCASSSGDYSYEQYFGPGTRLTVT.

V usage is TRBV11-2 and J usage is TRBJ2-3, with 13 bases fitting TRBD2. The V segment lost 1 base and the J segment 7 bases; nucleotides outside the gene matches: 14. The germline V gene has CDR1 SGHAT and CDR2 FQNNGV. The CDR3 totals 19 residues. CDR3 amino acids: CASSLGPRTGTSGTNTQYF. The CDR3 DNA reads TGTGCCAGCAGCTTAGGGCCTCGAACCGGGACTAGCGGGACAAATACGCAGTATTTT.

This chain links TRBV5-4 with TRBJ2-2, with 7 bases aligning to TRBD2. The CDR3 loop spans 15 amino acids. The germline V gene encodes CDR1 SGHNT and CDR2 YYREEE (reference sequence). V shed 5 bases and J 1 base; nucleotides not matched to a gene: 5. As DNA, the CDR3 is TGTGCCAGCAGACGGGGGGATCTGAACACCGGGGAGCTGTTTTTT. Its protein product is CASRRGDLNTGELFF.

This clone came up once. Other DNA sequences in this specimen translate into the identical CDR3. DNA for the CDR3: TGTGCCAGCAGCCTCGGGGGGGCGGGAAACACCATATATTTT. It encodes CASSLGGAGNTIYF. The chain joins TRBV7-9 to TRBJ1-3; a possible D gene is TRBD1 (6 bases). Between the trimmed V and J ends, which lost 5 bases and 4 bases, there was a span of 12 bases. Germline-derived CDR1 and CDR2 are SEHNR and FQNEAQ (reference sequence). The CDR3 spans 14 residues.

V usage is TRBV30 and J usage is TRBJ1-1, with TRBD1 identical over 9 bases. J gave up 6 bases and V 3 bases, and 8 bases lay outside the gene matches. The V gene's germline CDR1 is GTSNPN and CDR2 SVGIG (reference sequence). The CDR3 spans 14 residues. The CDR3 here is CAWSATGGASEAFF. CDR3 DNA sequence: TGTGCCTGGAGCGCTACAGGGGGCGCGTCTGAAGCTTTCTTT.

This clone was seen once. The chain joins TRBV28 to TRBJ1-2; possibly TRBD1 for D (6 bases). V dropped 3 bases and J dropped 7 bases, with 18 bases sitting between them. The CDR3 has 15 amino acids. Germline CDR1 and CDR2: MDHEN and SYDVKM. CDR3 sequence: CASSFREPEGGGYTF. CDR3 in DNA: TGTGCCAGCAGTTTCCGGGAGCCGGAGGGGGGTGGCTACACCTTC.

The CDR3 DNA is TGTGCCAGCAGCGAGACAGGGGGGAATAATGAAAAACTGTTTTTT. It translates to CASSETGGNNEKLFF. This chain links TRBV9 with TRBJ1-4; TRBD1 aligns across 9 bases. This CDR3 contains 15 residues. Germline V CDR1 and CDR2: SGDLS, YYNGEE. The V and J ends lost 3 bases and 4 bases, in that order; junction bases with no gene match: 4.

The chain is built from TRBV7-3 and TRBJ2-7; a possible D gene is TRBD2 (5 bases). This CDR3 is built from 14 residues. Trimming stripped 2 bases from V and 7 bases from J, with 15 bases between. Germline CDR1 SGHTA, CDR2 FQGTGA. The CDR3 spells CASSLLPNGVEQYF. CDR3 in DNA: TGTGCCAGCAGCTTATTGCCGAACGGGGTAGAGCAGTACTTC.

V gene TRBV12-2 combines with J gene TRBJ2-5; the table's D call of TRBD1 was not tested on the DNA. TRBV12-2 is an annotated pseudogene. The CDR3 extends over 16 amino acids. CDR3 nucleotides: TGTGCAAGTCGCTTAGCCGTCGACAGGGGGTGGAAGACCCAGTACTTC. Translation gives CASRLAVDRGWKTQYF.

CDR3 nucleotide sequence: TGTGCCAGCAGCAGCAGCGGGAGGGCCGGAGATACGCAGTATTTT. Protein: CASSSSGRAGDTQYF. The V and J genes are TRBV5-8 and TRBJ2-3; 10 nucleotides align to TRBD2. V lost 4 bases and J lost 5; bases outside the gene matches: 7. CDR3 length: 15 amino acids. Germline loops: CDR1 SGHTS, CDR2 YDEGEE.

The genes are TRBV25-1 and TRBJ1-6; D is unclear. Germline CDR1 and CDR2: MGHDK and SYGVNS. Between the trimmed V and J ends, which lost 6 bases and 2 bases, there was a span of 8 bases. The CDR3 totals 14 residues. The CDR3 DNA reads TGTGCCAGCAGGGCGGGGACCTATAATTCACCCCTCCACTTT. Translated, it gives CASRAGTYNSPLHF.

DNA for the CDR3: TGTGCCAGCAGAGGACAGGGGGCCCCCTACAATGAGCAGTTCTTC. This gives the protein CASRGQGAPYNEQFF. V is TRBV6-1 and J is TRBJ2-1; 11 bases align to TRBD1. CDR1 and CDR2 from the germline V gene are MNHNS and SASEGT. J was trimmed by 2 bases and V by 6 bases; bases with no gene match: 3. CDR3 length: 15 amino acids.

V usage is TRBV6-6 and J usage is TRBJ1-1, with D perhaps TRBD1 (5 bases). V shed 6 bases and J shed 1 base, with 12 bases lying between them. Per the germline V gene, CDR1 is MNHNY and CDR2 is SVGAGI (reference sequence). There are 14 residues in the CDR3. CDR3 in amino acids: CASRAPGGNTEAFF. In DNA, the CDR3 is TGTGCCAGCAGGGCCCCGGGGGGGAACACTGAAGCTTTCTTT.

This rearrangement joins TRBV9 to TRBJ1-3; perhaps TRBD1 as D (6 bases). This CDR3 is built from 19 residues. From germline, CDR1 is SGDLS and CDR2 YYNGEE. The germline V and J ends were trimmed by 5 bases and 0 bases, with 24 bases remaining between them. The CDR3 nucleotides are TGTGCCAGCAGTCGGAAGAATAACAGGGCTGACTACTCTGGAAACACCATATATTTT. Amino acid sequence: CASSRKNNRADYSGNTIYF.

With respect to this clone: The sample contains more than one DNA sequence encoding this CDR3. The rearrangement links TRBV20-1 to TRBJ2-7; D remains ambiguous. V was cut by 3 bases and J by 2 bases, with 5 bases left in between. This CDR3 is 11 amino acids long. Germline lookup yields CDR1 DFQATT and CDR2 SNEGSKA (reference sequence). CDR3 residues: CSARGTYEQYF. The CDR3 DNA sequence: TGCAGTGCTAGGGGTACCTACGAGCAGTACTTC.

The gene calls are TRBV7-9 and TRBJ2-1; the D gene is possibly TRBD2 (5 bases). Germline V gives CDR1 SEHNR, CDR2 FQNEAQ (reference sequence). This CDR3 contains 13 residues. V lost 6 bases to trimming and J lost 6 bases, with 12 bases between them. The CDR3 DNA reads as TGTGCCAGCAGGGAAAGGGAGAGCAATGAGCAGTTCTTC. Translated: CASRERESNEQFF.

The CDR3 region is CASSPPGRQRYEQYF. CDR3 nucleotide sequence: TGTGCCAGCAGCCCTCCCGGACGGCAGAGGTACGAGCAGTACTTC. The chain has TRBV6-5 and TRBJ2-7; D is ambiguous. The CDR3 extends over 15 amino acids. V was cut by 6 bases and J by 4 bases, with 19 bases left in between. Germline V gene lookup returns CDR1 MNHEY and CDR2 SVGAGI.

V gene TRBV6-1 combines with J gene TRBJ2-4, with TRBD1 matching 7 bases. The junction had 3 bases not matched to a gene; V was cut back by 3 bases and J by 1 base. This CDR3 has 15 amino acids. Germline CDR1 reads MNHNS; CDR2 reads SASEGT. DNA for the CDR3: TGTGCCAGCAGTGAGTCAGGGGGTGCCAAAAACATTCAGTACTTC. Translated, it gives CASSESGGAKNIQYF.

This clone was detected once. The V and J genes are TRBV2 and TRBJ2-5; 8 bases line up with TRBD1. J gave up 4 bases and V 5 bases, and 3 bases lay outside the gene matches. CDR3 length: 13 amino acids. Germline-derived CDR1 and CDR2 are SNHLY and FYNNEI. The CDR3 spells CASSNQGAETQYF. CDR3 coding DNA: TGTGCCAGCAGTAACCAGGGGGCAGAGACCCAGTACTTC. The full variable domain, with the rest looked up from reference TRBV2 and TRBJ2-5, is EPEVTQTPSHQVTQMGQEVILRCVPISNHLYFYWYRQILGQKVEFLVSFYNNEISEKSEIFDDQFSVERPDGSNFTLKIRSTKLEDSAMYFCASSNQGAETQYFGPGTRLLVL.

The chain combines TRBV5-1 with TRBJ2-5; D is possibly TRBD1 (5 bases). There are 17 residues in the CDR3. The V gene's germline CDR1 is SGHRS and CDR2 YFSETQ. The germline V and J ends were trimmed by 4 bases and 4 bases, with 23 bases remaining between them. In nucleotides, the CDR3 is TGCGCCAGCAGCCCGGATAGGGGCCTTCGAGGATCAGAGACCCAGTACTTC. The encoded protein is CASSPDRGLRGSETQYF.

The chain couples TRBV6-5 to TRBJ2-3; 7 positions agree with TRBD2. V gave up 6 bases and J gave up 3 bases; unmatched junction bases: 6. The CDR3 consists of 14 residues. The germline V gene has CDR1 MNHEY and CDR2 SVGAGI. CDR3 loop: CASRLGGITDTQYF. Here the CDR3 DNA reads TGTGCCAGCAGGCTCGGGGGGATAACAGATACGCAGTATTTT.